This T cell receptor beta chain originates from a study of control samples from healthy donors and cancer patients. TCRdb's copy holds only in-frame clones and misses some; the assay was immunoSEQ multiplex PCR. The top ten hold roughly a tenth of the sample, which has 100,000 or so clones, roughly three quarters seen once. V dropped 3 bases and J dropped 6; count of bases not matched to a gene: 11. Germline loops: CDR1 GTSNPN, CDR2 SVGIG (reference sequence). The CDR3 loop spans 15 amino acids. This TCR was recovered from a woman aged 25 to 39 in good health. Sequencing input: blood. The rearrangement joins TRBV30 to TRBJ2-1; the match to TRBD2 covers 7 bases. CDR3 DNA: TGTGCCTGGAGGCGTCAGGGAGGGGTCTCCAATGAGCAGTTCTTC. Encoded protein: CAWRRQGGVSNEQFF.